This TCR beta chain emerged from a study of T-cell memory formation after mild COVID-19. TCRdb used MiXCR to reprocess the 5' RACE reads, holding one entry per CDR3 protein. The sample has approximately 400,000 distinct CDR3 sequences, 24% seen once. CDR1 is SGHKS, CDR2 YYEKEE, per germline (reference sequence). The CDR3 has 17 residues. V lost 0 bases and J lost 1, with 16 bases in between. The source of this sequence is an adult woman who had mild COVID-19 (a few samples of this study predate the infection). Cell type and time point are not known. Sequences were obtained from PBMCs or a T cell subset sorted from them (not recorded which). The gene calls are TRBV5-5 and TRBJ1-1; no reliable D call. Here the CDR3 reads CASSLGWLTERNTEAFF. The CDR3 nucleotides read TGTGCCAGCAGCTTGGGGTGGCTCACTGAACGGAACACTGAAGCTTTCTTT. Full variable domain (outside the CDR3, taken from reference TRBV5-5 and TRBJ1-1): DAGVTQSPTHLIKTRGQQVTLRCSPISGHKSVSWYQQVLGQGPQFIFQYYEKEERGRGNFPDRFSARQFPNYSSELNVNALLLGDSALYLCASSLGWLTERNTEAFFGQGTRLTVV.